The present T cell receptor (beta chain) was sequenced within a study of T and B cells in COVID-19 patients. Across the study: The recovered patients had mostly mild to moderate COVID-19 with outpatient management. Study outcomes and limitations: Active COVID-19 showed highly clonal TRB repertoires; recovery showed diversity and richness above healthy donors. CD4+, regulatory T cell, CD8+ and sorted SARS-CoV-2-responsive or tetramer+ T cells were not yet sequenced.

Germline V CDR1 and CDR2: SGHTA, FQGNSA. V was pared by 8 bases and J by 6 bases, with 19 bases between. CDR3 length: 15 amino acids. A few counts support this clonotype. What it binds is unknown. Multiplex PCR with BIOMED2 TRB-A/B primer pools amplified TRB rearrangements. TCRdb independently ran MiXCR on the multiplex PCR reads; one entry per CDR3 protein. The table lists 4,500 to 5,500 distinct CDR3 sequences, 15% to 20% of them singletons, with 5% to 7% in the top ten. Blood genomic DNA input for TRB amplification was about 250-500 ng. This receptor was taken from a human donor who had recovered from COVID-19. Sequenced input: blood. This sequence joins TRBV7-2 and TRBJ2-2; no reliable D call. CDR3 sequence reads: CASQLSQLRSGELFF. CDR3 bases: TGTGCCAGCCAACTAAGCCAGCTCAGATCCGGGGAGCTGTTTTTT.